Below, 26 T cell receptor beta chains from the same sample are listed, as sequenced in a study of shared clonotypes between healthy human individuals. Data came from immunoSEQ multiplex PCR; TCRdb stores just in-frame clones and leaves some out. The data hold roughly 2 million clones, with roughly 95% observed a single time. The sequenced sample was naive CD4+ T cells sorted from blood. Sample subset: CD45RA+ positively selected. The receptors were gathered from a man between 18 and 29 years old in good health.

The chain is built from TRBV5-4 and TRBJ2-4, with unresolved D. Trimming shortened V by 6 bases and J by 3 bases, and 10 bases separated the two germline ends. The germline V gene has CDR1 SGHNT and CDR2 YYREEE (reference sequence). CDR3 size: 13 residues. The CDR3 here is CASNDFGKNIQYF. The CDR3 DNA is TGTGCCAGCAACGATTTCGGCAAAAACATTCAGTACTTC.

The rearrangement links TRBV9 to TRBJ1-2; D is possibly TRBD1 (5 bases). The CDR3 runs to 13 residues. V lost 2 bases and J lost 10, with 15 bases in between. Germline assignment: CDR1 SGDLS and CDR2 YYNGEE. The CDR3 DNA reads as TGTGCCAGCAGCGTCTGGGGGGGTAAAGACTACACCTTC. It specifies CASSVWGGKDYTF. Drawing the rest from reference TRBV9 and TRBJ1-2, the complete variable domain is DSGVTQTPKHLITATGQRVTLRCSPRSGDLSVYWYQQSLDQGLQFLIQYYNGEERAKGNILERFSAQQFPDLHSELNLSSLELGDSALYFCASSVWGGKDYTFGSGTRLTVV.

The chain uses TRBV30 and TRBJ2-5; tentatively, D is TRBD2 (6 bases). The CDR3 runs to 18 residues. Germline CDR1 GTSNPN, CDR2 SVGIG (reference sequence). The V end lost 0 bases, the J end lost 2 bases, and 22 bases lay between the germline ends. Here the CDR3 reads CAWSVRRDPPWGQETQYF. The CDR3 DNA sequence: TGTGCCTGGAGTGTACGGAGGGACCCTCCCTGGGGGCAAGAGACCCAGTACTTC.

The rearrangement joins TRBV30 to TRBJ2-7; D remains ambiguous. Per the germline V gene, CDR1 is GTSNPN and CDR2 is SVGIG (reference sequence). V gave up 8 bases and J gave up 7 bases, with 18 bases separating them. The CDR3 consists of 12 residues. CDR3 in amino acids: CAHRTRTREQYF. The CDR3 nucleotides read TGTGCCCATCGGACCCGAACGAGGGAGCAGTACTTC. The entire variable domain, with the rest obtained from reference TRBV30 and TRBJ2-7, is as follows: SQTIHQWPATLVQPVGSPLSLECTVEGTSNPNLYWYRQAAGRGLQLLFYSVGIGQISSEVPQNLSASRPQDRQFILSSKKLLLSDSGFYLCAHRTRTREQYFGPGTRLTVT.

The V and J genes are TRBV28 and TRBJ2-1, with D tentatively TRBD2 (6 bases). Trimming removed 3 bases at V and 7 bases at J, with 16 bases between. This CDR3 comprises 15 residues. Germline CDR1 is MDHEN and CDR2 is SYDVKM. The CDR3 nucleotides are TGTGCCAGCAGTTTTAACGGGGGAGGATTGAATGAGCAGTTCTTC. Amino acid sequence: CASSFNGGGLNEQFF.

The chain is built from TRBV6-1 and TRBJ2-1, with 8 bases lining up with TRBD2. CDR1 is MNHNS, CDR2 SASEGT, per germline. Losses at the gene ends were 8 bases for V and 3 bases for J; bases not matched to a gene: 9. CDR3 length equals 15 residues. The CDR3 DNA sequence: TGTGCCAGCGTTCTAGCGGGTGGTATCTACAATGAGCAGTTCTTC. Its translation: CASVLAGGIYNEQFF.

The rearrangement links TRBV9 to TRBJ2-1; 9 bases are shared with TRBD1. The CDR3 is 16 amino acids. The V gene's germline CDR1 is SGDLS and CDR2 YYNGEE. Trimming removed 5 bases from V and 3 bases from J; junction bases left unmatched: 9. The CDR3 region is CASSVGRDRVYNEQFF. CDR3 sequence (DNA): TGTGCCAGCAGTGTGGGCCGGGACAGGGTCTACAATGAGCAGTTCTTC.

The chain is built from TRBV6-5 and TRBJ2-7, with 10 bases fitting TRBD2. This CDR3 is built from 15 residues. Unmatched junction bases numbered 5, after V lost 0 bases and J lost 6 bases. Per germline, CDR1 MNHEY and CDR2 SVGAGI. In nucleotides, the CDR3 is TGTGCCAGCAGTTACTCGGCTAGCGGGAGTATCGAGCAGTACTTC. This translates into CASSYSASGSIEQYF.

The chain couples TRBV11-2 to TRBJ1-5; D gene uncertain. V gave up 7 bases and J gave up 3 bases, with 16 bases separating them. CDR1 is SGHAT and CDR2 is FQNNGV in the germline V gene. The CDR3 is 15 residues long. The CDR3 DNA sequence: TGTGCCAGCACGGTTAGTGGGCTGCCCAATCAGCCCCAGCATTTT. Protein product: CASTVSGLPNQPQHF. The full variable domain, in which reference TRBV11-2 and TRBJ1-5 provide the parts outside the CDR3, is EAGVAQSPRYKIIEKRQSVAFWCNPISGHATLYWYQQILGQGPKLLIQFQNNGVVDDSQLPKDRFSAERLKGVDSTLKIQPAKLEDSAVYLCASTVSGLPNQPQHFGDGTRLSIL.

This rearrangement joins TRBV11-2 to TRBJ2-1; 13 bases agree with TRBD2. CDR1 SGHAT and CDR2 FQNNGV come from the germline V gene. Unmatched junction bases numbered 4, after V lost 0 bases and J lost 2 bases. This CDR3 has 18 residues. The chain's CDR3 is CASSLDRTSGGAYNEQFF. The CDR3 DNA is TGTGCCAGCAGCTTAGATCGAACTAGCGGGGGGGCCTACAATGAGCAGTTCTTC.

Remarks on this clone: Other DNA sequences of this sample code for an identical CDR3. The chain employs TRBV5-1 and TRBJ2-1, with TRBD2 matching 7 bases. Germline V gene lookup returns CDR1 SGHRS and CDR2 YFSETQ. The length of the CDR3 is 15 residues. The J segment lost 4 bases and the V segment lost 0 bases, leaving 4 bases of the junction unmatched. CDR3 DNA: TGCGCCAGCAGCTTGGCCCCGGGGGGATACAATGAGCAGTTCTTC. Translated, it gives CASSLAPGGYNEQFF.

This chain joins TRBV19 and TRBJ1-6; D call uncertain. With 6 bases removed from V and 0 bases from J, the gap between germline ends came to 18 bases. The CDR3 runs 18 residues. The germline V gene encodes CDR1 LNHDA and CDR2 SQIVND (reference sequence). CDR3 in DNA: TGTGCCAGTAGCCTGTCAGGATTTTTTCTCTCCTATAATTCACCCCTCCACTTT. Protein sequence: CASSLSGFFLSYNSPLHF. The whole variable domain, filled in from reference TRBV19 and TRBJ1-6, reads DGGITQSPKYLFRKEGQNVTLSCEQNLNHDAMYWYRQDPGQGLRLIYYSQIVNDFQKGDIAEGYSVSREKKESFPLTVTSAQKNPTAFYLCASSLSGFFLSYNSPLHFGNGTRLTVT.

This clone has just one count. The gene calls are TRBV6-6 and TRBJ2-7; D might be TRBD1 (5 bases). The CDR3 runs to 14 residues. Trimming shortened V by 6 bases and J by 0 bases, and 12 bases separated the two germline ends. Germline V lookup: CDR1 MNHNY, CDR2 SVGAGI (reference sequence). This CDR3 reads CASSLGQTSYEQYF. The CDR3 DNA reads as TGTGCCAGCAGCCTGGGGCAGACCTCCTACGAGCAGTACTTC.

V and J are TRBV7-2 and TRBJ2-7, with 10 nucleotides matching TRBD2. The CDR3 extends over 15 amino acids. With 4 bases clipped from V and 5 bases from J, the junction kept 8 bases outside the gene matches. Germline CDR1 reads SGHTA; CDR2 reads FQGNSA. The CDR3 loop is CASSSLAGGTHEQYF. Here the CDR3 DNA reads TGTGCCAGCAGCTCATTAGCGGGAGGAACCCACGAGCAGTACTTC.

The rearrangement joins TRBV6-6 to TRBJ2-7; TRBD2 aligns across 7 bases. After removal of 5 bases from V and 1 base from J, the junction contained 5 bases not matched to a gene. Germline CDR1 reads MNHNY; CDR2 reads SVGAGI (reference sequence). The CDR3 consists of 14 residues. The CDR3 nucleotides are TGTGCCAGCAGTCGGCGGGAGTGGTCCTACGAGCAGTACTTC. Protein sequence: CASSRREWSYEQYF.

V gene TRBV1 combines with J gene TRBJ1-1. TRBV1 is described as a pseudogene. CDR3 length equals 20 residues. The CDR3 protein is CTSSQVPWCSGRQMDTEAFF. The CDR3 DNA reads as TGCACCAGCAGCCAAGTGCCTTGGTGTTCCGGGCGTCAGATGGACACTGAAGCTTTCTTT.

CDR3 region: CASSRSHTDNYGYTF. The CDR3 region has the DNA TGTGCCAGCAGTAGGAGTCATACAGACAACTATGGCTACACCTTC. The V gene is TRBV6-1, the J gene TRBJ1-2, with D unresolved. The V and J ends lost 5 bases and 2 bases respectively, with 15 bases between them. Germline V gene sequence: CDR1 MNHNS, CDR2 SASEGT. This CDR3 spans 15 amino acids.

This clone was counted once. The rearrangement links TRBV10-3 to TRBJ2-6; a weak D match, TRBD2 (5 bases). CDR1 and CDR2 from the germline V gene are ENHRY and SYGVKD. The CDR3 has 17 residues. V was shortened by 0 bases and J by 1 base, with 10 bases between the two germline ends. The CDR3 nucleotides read TGTGCCATCAGTGAGTCGTCTCCGGGGTCTGGGGCCAACGTCCTGACTTTC. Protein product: CAISESSPGSGANVLTF.

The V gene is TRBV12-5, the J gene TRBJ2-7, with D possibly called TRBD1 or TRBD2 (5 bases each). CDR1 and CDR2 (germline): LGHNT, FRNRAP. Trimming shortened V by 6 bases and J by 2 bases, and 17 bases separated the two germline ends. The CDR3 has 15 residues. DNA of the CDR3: TGTGCTAGTGGCCACGCAGAGGGGAAGACCTACGAGCAGTACTTC. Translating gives CASGHAEGKTYEQYF.

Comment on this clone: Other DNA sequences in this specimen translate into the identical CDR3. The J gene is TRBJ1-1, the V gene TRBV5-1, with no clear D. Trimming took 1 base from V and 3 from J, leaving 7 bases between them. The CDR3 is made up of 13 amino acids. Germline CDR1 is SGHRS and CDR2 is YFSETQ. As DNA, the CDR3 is TGCGCCAGCAGCTTGCAAGGAGACACTGAAGCTTTCTTT. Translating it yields CASSLQGDTEAFF.

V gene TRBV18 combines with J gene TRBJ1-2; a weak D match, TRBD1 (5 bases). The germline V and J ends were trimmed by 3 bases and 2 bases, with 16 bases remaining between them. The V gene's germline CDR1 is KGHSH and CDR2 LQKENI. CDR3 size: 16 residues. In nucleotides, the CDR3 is TGTGCCAGCTCACCGACCCCGGGACGGTTAAACTATGGCTACACCTTC. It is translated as CASSPTPGRLNYGYTF.

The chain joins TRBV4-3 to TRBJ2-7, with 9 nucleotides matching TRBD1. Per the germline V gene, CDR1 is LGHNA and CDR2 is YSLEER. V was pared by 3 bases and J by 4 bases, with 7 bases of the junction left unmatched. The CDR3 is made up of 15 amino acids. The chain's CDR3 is CASSHRQGGAYEQYF. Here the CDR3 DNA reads TGCGCCAGCAGCCACAGACAGGGGGGAGCTTACGAGCAGTACTTC.

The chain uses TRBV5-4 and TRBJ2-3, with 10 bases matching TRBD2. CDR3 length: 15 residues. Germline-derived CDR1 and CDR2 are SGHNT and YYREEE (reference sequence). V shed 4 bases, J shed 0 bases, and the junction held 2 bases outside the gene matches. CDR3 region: CASSATSGSTDTQYF. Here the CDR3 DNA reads TGTGCCAGCAGCGCGACTAGCGGGAGCACAGATACGCAGTATTTT. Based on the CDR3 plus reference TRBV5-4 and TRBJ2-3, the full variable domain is ETGVTQSPTHLIKTRGQQVTLRCSSQSGHNTVSWYQQALGQGPQFIFQYYREEENGRGNFPPRFSGLQFPNYSSELNVNALELDDSALYLCASSATSGSTDTQYFGPGTRLTVL.

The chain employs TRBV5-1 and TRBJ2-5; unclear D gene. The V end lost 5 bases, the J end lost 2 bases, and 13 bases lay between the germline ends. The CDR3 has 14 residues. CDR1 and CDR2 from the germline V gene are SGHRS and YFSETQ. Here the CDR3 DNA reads TGCGCCAGCAGTTCCGCGTCGTGGCAAGAGACCCAGTACTTC. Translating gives CASSSASWQETQYF. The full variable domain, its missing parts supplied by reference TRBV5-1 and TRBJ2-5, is KAGVTQTPRYLIKTRGQQVTLSCSPISGHRSVSWYQQTPGQGLQFLFEYFSETQRNKGNFPGRFSGRQFSNSRSEMNVSTLELGDSALYLCASSSASWQETQYFGPGTRLLVL.

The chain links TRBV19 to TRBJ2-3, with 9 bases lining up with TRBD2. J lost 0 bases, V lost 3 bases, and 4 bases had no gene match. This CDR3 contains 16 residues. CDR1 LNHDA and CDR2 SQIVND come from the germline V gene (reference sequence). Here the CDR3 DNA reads TGTGCCAGTAGTATCGCTAGCGGGGTAAGCACAGATACGCAGTATTTT. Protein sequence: CASSIASGVSTDTQYF.

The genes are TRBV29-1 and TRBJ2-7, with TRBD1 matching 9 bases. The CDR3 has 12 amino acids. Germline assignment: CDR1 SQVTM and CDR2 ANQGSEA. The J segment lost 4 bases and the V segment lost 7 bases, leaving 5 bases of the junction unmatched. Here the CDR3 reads CSAATGGYEQYF. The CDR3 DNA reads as TGCAGCGCCGCGACAGGGGGATACGAGCAGTACTTC.